This T cell receptor (beta chain) was captured by sequencing in a study of beta chain features in type 1 diabetes. CDR3 length equals 16 residues. V was pared by 1 base and J by 1 base, with 13 bases between. Germline CDR1 reads SGHDN; CDR2 reads FVKESK. Expressed TCRB transcripts were sequenced, since all the RNA that had been isolated was reverse transcribed. Here immunoSEQ multiplex PCR was the method, and the copy in TCRdb shows in-frame clones only, minus some. The data show 150,000 or so clones, under 60% seen once. This clonotype was sampled from a man younger than 35 in good health. Sequenced sample: Tregs from blood. This sequence joins TRBV14 and TRBJ1-1; no firm D call. The CDR3, as DNA: TGTGCCAGCAGCCAAGGAATACAGACGGCGAACACTGAAGCTTTCTTT. Encoded protein: CASSQGIQTANTEAFF.